Detailed here is one TCR beta chain. Its antigen is currently not known. No base-level quality is on record; no much larger clone is a single base apart. This sample was taken from a study of T-cell memory formation after mild COVID-19 (dated by TCRdb to 2020 to 2022). With regard to the full study: Most TCR sequence clusters were specific to one of the two donors. In a couple of donors, T-cell clones that expanded and contracted after mild COVID-19 were tracked by sequencing TCRalpha and TCRbeta repertoires over time. Two young, previously healthy adult volunteers made up the cohort, one male and one female.

The sequencer was an Illumina NovaSeq 6000. cDNA libraries for TCRalpha and TCRbeta were prepared by 5'RACE using constant-segment primers, with sample barcodes and unique molecular identifiers added. Trizol reagent was used to extract RNA from every sample. Library amplification was performed in two PCR steps, and a second sample barcode and Illumina TruSeq adapters were introduced in the second step. Libraries were sequenced on an Illumina NovaSeq with 2 x 150 bp paired-end reads. Processing in the source paper ran as follows. The reads were demultiplexed and collapsed into UMI-guided consensus sequences using migec v1.2.7. Using mixcr v2.1.11, UMI consensuses were aligned to TRA and TRB V and J templates and then assembled into clonotypes. A clonotype was counted as expanded or contracted only if both edgeR and NoisET called the change significant, with noise models trained on biological replicates. For edgeR calls, the thresholds were a false discovery rate-adjusted p below 0.01 and a log2 fold-change of 1. PCA with hierarchical clustering of max-normalized trajectories of the 1000 most abundant clonotypes was used as exploratory dynamics analysis. Separately sequenced CD4+ and CD8+ repertoires were used to assign a CD4 or CD8 phenotype to each responding clone. TCRdb reworked the public reads: Q25 trimming with fastp, MiXCR clone assembly, productive beta chains retained. One record per CDR3 amino acid sequence lists the most common genes and DNA. The V and J calls here are based on TCRdb, not the publication. The sample table shows about 350,000 distinct CDR3 sequences, and around 13% are seen once. 20% to 25% of the sample lies in the top ten.

PBMCs were isolated by Ficoll-Paque density gradient centrifugation. The paper as a whole reports these results and caveats: Some responding clones were detected in pre-infection memory, suggesting pre-existing cross-reactive memory T cells joined the SARS-CoV-2 response. The study covered only a couple of mild cases, and larger cohorts including severe cases with pre-infection samples were considered necessary. Whether the second-wave clones peaking on day 37 were SARS-CoV-2 specific was not confirmed. Clones that contracted from day 15 to 85 showed balanced CD4/CD8 phenotypes, whereas a second wave of clones that expanded from day 15 to 37 leaned towards CD4+. Contracting CD4+ clones were located mainly in the CM and EM memory subsets, whereas CD8+ clones were found to be enriched in EMRA.

The TCR originated in a man in his late teens or twenties who had mild COVID-19 (a few samples of this study predate the infection). The sample titles of this study are shuffled in the database, so cell type and time point are left out; the donor was told from shared clones. The sequencing sample was made of PBMCs or a T cell subset sorted from them (not recorded which).

The DNA sequence is as follows: TGTGCCAGCAGTTTTTCCGGCAGGGTGAACACTGAAGCTTTCTTT. It encodes CASSFSGRVNTEAFF. The V and J segments used are TRBV12-3 or TRBV12-4 and TRBJ1-1, with a tentative D gene TRBD1 over 5 matching bases. The cysteine opens and the phenylalanine closes a CDR3 of 15 amino acids. The kept DNA is CDR3 alone, 45 bases in frame from the first base. Trimming removed 3 bases from V and 0 bases from J, leaving 11 bases between the germline ends.